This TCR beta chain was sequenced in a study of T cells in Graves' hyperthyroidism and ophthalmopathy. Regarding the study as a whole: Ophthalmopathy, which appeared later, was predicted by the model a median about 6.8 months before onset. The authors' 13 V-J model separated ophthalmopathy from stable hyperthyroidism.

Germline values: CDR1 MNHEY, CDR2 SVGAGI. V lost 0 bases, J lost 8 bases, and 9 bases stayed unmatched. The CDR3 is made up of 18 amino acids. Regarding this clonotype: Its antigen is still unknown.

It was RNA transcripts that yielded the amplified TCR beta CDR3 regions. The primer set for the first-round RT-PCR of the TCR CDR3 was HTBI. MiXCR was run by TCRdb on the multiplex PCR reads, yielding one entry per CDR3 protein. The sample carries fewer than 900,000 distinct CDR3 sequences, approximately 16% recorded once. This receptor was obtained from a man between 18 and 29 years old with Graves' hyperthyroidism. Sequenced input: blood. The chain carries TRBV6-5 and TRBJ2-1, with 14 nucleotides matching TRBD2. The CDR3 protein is CASSYSGIGTSGSDEQFF. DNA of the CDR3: TGTGCCAGCAGTTACTCGGGCATTGGGACTAGCGGGAGTGATGAGCAGTTCTTC.